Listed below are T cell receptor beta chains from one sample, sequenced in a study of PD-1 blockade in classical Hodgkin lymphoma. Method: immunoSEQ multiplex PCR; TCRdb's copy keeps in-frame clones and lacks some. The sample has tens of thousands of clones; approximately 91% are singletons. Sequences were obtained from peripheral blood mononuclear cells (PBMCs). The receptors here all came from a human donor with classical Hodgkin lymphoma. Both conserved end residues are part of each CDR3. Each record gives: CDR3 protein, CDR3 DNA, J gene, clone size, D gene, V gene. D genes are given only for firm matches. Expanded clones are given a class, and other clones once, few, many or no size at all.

CDR3aa: CSVDQRSGTQYF; CDR3nt: TGCAGCGTTGATCAGCGTTCGGGGACCCAGTACTTC; j_gene: TRBJ2-5; abundance: few; d_gene: .; v_gene: TRBV29-1
CDR3aa: CASSTYSYNEQFF; CDR3nt: TGTGCCAGCAGCACCTACAGCTACAATGAGCAGTTCTTC; j_gene: TRBJ2-1; abundance: .; d_gene: .; v_gene: TRBV9
CDR3aa: CASSSHIPDRDYNEQFF; CDR3nt: TGTGCCAGCAGCTCCCACATTCCGGACAGGGACTACAATGAGCAGTTCTTC; j_gene: TRBJ2-1; abundance: .; d_gene: .; v_gene: TRBV21-1
CDR3aa: CAIRGTGEANTEAFF; CDR3nt: TGTGCCATCAGAGGGACAGGGGAGGCCAACACTGAAGCTTTCTTT; j_gene: TRBJ1-1; abundance: .; d_gene: TRBD1; v_gene: TRBV10-3
CDR3aa: CASSLWGYEQYF; CDR3nt: TGTGCCAGCAGTTTATGGGGATACGAGCAGTACTTC; j_gene: TRBJ2-7; abundance: .; d_gene: .; v_gene: TRBV28
CDR3aa: CASTSAGAYTEAFF; CDR3nt: TGTGCCAGCACCTCCGCAGGAGCCTACACTGAAGCTTTCTTT; j_gene: TRBJ1-1; abundance: .; d_gene: .; v_gene: TRBV27
CDR3aa: CASTRQPLSTTNEKLFF; CDR3nt: TGCGCCAGCACTCGACAGCCCTTGTCAACGACTAATGAAAAACTGTTTTTT; j_gene: TRBJ1-4; abundance: .; d_gene: .; v_gene: TRBV5-1
CDR3aa: CASSQTLRGFTEAFF; CDR3nt: TGTGCCAGCAGCCAGACTCTCAGGGGATTTACTGAAGCTTTCTTT; j_gene: TRBJ1-1; abundance: .; d_gene: .; v_gene: TRBV7-9
CDR3aa: CASSRPGYGYTF; CDR3nt: TGTGCCAGCAGTCGCCCTGGCTATGGCTACACCTTC; j_gene: TRBJ1-2; abundance: .; d_gene: .; v_gene: TRBV6-4
CDR3aa: CASSPITPYEQYF; CDR3nt: TGTGCCAGCAGCCCAATCACCCCCTACGAGCAGTACTTC; j_gene: TRBJ2-7; abundance: .; d_gene: .; v_gene: TRBV14
CDR3aa: CASTSRDGGEQYF; CDR3nt: TGTGCCAGCACCTCCCGGGATGGGGGAGAGCAGTACTTC; j_gene: TRBJ2-7; abundance: .; d_gene: .; v_gene: TRBV7-8
CDR3aa: CASSPPVPTGELFF; CDR3nt: TGTGCCAGCAGCCCCCCGGTCCCCACCGGGGAGCTGTTTTTT; j_gene: TRBJ2-2; abundance: .; d_gene: .; v_gene: TRBV7-9
CDR3aa: CASSESRINQPQHF; CDR3nt: TGTGCCAGCAGTGAATCCCGGATCAATCAGCCCCAGCATTTT; j_gene: TRBJ1-5; abundance: .; d_gene: .; v_gene: TRBV6-1
CDR3aa: CASSIARDRVGNEQFF; CDR3nt: TGTGCCAGTAGTATAGCCCGGGACAGGGTGGGGAATGAGCAGTTCTTC; j_gene: TRBJ2-1; abundance: .; d_gene: TRBD1; v_gene: TRBV19
CDR3aa: CASSDGSTGELFF; CDR3nt: TGTGCCAGCAGTGACGGTAGCACCGGGGAGCTGTTTTTT; j_gene: TRBJ2-2; abundance: .; d_gene: .; v_gene: TRBV6-4
CDR3aa: CASSSGTGNTGELFF; CDR3nt: TGTGCCAGCAGCTCCGGGACAGGGAACACCGGGGAGCTGTTTTTT; j_gene: TRBJ2-2; abundance: .; d_gene: TRBD1; v_gene: TRBV7-6
CDR3aa: CASSEEGGFTEAFF; CDR3nt: TGTGCCAGCAGTGAAGAGGGAGGTTTCACTGAAGCTTTCTTT; j_gene: TRBJ1-1; abundance: .; d_gene: .; v_gene: TRBV2
CDR3aa: CASSLELRGPGTEAFF; CDR3nt: TGTGCCAGCAGCTTAGAGTTGAGAGGGCCCGGGACTGAAGCTTTCTTT; j_gene: TRBJ1-1; abundance: .; d_gene: .; v_gene: TRBV7-9
CDR3aa: CASSRGGGGPSYEQYF; CDR3nt: TGTGCCAGCAGCCGGGGGGGTGGAGGACCTTCCTACGAGCAGTACTTC; j_gene: TRBJ2-7; abundance: once; d_gene: TRBD2; v_gene: TRBV11-2
CDR3aa: CASSSGGGRGQFF; CDR3nt: TGTGCCAGCAGCTCGGGGGGCGGGAGAGGTCAGTTCTTC; j_gene: TRBJ2-1; abundance: .; d_gene: .; v_gene: TRBV5-6
CDR3aa: CASSYPYSDTQYF; CDR3nt: TGTGCCAGCAGTTACCCCTACTCGGATACGCAGTATTTT; j_gene: TRBJ2-3; abundance: .; d_gene: .; v_gene: TRBV6-5
CDR3aa: CASSLGPLLEQYF; CDR3nt: TGTGCCAGCAGCTTAGGTCCCCTCTTGGAGCAGTACTTC; j_gene: TRBJ2-7; abundance: .; d_gene: .; v_gene: TRBV7-8
CDR3aa: CASSRIQGADQPQHF; CDR3nt: TGTGCCAGCAGTCGTATACAGGGGGCAGATCAGCCCCAGCATTTT; j_gene: TRBJ1-5; abundance: .; d_gene: TRBD1; v_gene: TRBV28
CDR3aa: CASSLGEGYYGYTF; CDR3nt: TGCGCCAGCAGCTTGGGAGAGGGGTACTATGGCTACACCTTC; j_gene: TRBJ1-2; abundance: .; d_gene: .; v_gene: TRBV5-1
CDR3aa: CASSLAGQNPYGYTF; CDR3nt: TGTGCCAGCAGCTTGGCGGGGCAGAACCCCTATGGCTACACCTTC; j_gene: TRBJ1-2; abundance: .; d_gene: .; v_gene: TRBV5-4
CDR3aa: CAWVNVRVLNTEAFF; CDR3nt: TGTGCCTGGGTGAATGTCCGGGTCCTGAACACTGAAGCTTTCTTT; j_gene: TRBJ1-1; abundance: once; d_gene: .; v_gene: TRBV30
CDR3aa: CASSPGLAGFFTDTQYF; CDR3nt: TGTGCCAGCAGCCCAGGACTAGCGGGATTCTTCACAGATACGCAGTATTTT; j_gene: TRBJ2-3; abundance: .; d_gene: TRBD2; v_gene: TRBV9
CDR3aa: CASVRGTGINEKLFF; CDR3nt: TGTGCCAGTGTACGTGGGACCGGGATAAATGAAAAACTGTTTTTT; j_gene: TRBJ1-4; abundance: .; d_gene: .; v_gene: TRBV19
CDR3aa: CASSLRVSGANVLTF; CDR3nt: TGCGCCAGCAGTCTCAGGGTCTCTGGGGCCAACGTCCTGACTTTC; j_gene: TRBJ2-6; abundance: .; d_gene: .; v_gene: TRBV5-1
CDR3aa: CSVDRGAGGPNEQFF; CDR3nt: TGCAGCGTTGACAGAGGGGCGGGAGGGCCCAATGAGCAGTTCTTC; j_gene: TRBJ2-1; abundance: few; d_gene: TRBD2; v_gene: TRBV29-1
CDR3aa: CASSPGTSVVGIQYF; CDR3nt: TGTGCCAGCAGTCCCGGGACTAGCGTAGTCGGCATTCAGTACTTC; j_gene: TRBJ2-4; abundance: .; d_gene: TRBD2; v_gene: TRBV6-5
CDR3aa: CASTSGLAGRRYYNEQFF; CDR3nt: TGTGCCAGCACCTCGGGGCTAGCGGGACGGCGATACTACAATGAGCAGTTCTTC; j_gene: TRBJ2-1; abundance: .; d_gene: TRBD2; v_gene: TRBV11-2
CDR3aa: CASGKRGNEQFF; CDR3nt: TGCGCCTCCGGGAAGAGGGGGAATGAGCAGTTCTTC; j_gene: TRBJ2-1; abundance: .; d_gene: .; v_gene: TRBV5-1
CDR3aa: CASSATTSGESYEQYF; CDR3nt: TGTGCCAGCAGTGCCACGACTAGCGGGGAGTCCTACGAGCAGTACTTC; j_gene: TRBJ2-7; abundance: .; d_gene: TRBD2; v_gene: TRBV6-6
CDR3aa: CASSRDFAREQFF; CDR3nt: TGTGCCAGCAGCCGGGACTTTGCCCGTGAGCAGTTCTTC; j_gene: TRBJ2-1; abundance: .; d_gene: .; v_gene: TRBV5-6
CDR3aa: CASRQNLNTEAFF; CDR3nt: TGTGCCAGCAGACAGAACCTGAACACTGAAGCTTTCTTT; j_gene: TRBJ1-1; abundance: .; d_gene: .; v_gene: TRBV2
CDR3aa: CASSLRSTGANVLTF; CDR3nt: TGCGCCAGCAGCTTGAGAAGTACTGGGGCCAACGTCCTGACTTTC; j_gene: TRBJ2-6; abundance: .; d_gene: .; v_gene: TRBV5-1
CDR3aa: CASSANQGVGSPLHF; CDR3nt: TGTGCCAGCAGCGCAAATCAGGGGGTAGGTTCACCCCTCCACTTT; j_gene: TRBJ1-6; abundance: .; d_gene: TRBD1; v_gene: TRBV9
CDR3aa: CASSQDWADPGGYTF; CDR3nt: TGTGCCAGCAGCCAAGATTGGGCGGATCCGGGCGGCTACACCTTC; j_gene: TRBJ1-2; abundance: .; d_gene: .; v_gene: TRBV14
CDR3aa: CASSRNRGMNTEAFF; CDR3nt: TGTGCCAGCAGCCGGAACCGGGGGATGAACACTGAAGCTTTCTTT; j_gene: TRBJ1-1; abundance: once; d_gene: .; v_gene: TRBV5-4
CDR3aa: CASSQPGGNEKLFF; CDR3nt: TGTGCCAGCAGTCAACCTGGAGGGAATGAAAAACTGTTTTTT; j_gene: TRBJ1-4; abundance: .; d_gene: .; v_gene: TRBV28
CDR3aa: CASSAGALGEQFF; CDR3nt: TGTGCCAGCAGTGCTGGGGCCTTGGGAGAGCAGTTCTTC; j_gene: TRBJ2-1; abundance: .; d_gene: .; v_gene: TRBV27
CDR3aa: CASSWTSGLDNEQFF; CDR3nt: TGTGCCAGCAGCTGGACTAGCGGGCTAGACAATGAGCAGTTCTTC; j_gene: TRBJ2-1; abundance: .; d_gene: TRBD2; v_gene: TRBV5-4
CDR3aa: CASSLGSGANTEAFF; CDR3nt: TGCGCCAGCAGCTTGGGGTCAGGGGCGAACACTGAAGCTTTCTTT; j_gene: TRBJ1-1; abundance: .; d_gene: .; v_gene: TRBV5-1
CDR3aa: CASSLGTGGGEQYF; CDR3nt: TGTGCCAGCAGCTTAGGGACAGGGGGGGGTGAGCAGTACTTC; j_gene: TRBJ2-7; abundance: .; d_gene: TRBD1; v_gene: TRBV7-6
CDR3aa: CATSRGRDKGDQPQHF; CDR3nt: TGTGCCACCAGCAGAGGTAGGGACAAAGGGGATCAGCCCCAGCATTTT; j_gene: TRBJ1-5; abundance: .; d_gene: .; v_gene: TRBV15
CDR3aa: CASSPRLAVSNQPQHF; CDR3nt: TGTGCCAGCAGTCCTCGGCTGGCGGTTAGCAATCAGCCCCAGCATTTT; j_gene: TRBJ1-5; abundance: few; d_gene: .; v_gene: TRBV28
CDR3aa: CASSLGGLGEQFF; CDR3nt: TGTGCCAGCAGCTTGGGGGGACTGGGGGAGCAGTTCTTC; j_gene: TRBJ2-1; abundance: .; d_gene: .; v_gene: TRBV5-6
CDR3aa: CASSFGGVGELFF; CDR3nt: TGTGCCAGCAGCTTCGGGGGAGTCGGGGAGCTGTTTTTT; j_gene: TRBJ2-2; abundance: .; d_gene: .; v_gene: TRBV7-6
CDR3aa: CASSEAWRRGNIQYF; CDR3nt: TGTGCCAGCAGTGAAGCTTGGCGGAGGGGAAACATTCAGTACTTC; j_gene: TRBJ2-4; abundance: .; d_gene: .; v_gene: TRBV6-1
CDR3aa: CSARDRGRVFF; CDR3nt: TGCAGTGCTAGGGACAGGGGGCGCGTTTTCTTC; j_gene: TRBJ2-7; abundance: .; d_gene: TRBD1; v_gene: TRBV20-1
CDR3aa: CASSYQDTAGSPLHF; CDR3nt: TGTGCCAGCAGTTACCAGGACACTGCGGGCTCACCCCTCCACTTT; j_gene: TRBJ1-6; abundance: .; d_gene: .; v_gene: TRBV6-6
CDR3aa: CASSAGLAGGNEQFF; CDR3nt: TGCGCCAGCAGCGCGGGACTAGCGGGAGGCAATGAGCAGTTCTTC; j_gene: TRBJ2-1; abundance: .; d_gene: TRBD2; v_gene: TRBV5-1
CDR3aa: CASSTVGGRSGNTIYF; CDR3nt: TGTGCCAGCAGCACCGTAGGGGGTCGCTCTGGAAACACCATATATTTT; j_gene: TRBJ1-3; abundance: .; d_gene: .; v_gene: TRBV9